This TCR beta chain was documented in a study of blood T cell repertoires in COVID-19. Looking at the study overall: The cDNA or gDNA used as material had been derived from T cells, B-cell-depleted T cells, or PBMCs.

Germline CDR1 reads MNHEY; CDR2 reads SVGEGT. This CDR3 comprises 15 residues. The ends were cut back, 6 bases at V and 2 bases at J, with 15 bases in the middle. Methods used by the authors: Quantification of nucleated cells was approximated via reference gene primer amplification. Here immunoSEQ multiplex PCR was the method, and the copy in TCRdb shows in-frame clones only, minus some. From that table come the V and J calls and clone size; the DNA was used to work out D and trimming. The data show approximately 170,000 clones, with roughly 84% seen just once and approximately 8% held by the top ten. Clinical history as reported by participants underpinned cohort assignment.

The receptor's source is a woman aged 45-65 years who had recovered from COVID-19. The sequenced sample was PBMCs or T cells enriched from blood (not recorded which). The chain employs TRBV6-2 or TRBV6-3 and TRBJ2-3; D may be TRBD1 (6 bases). CDR3 in DNA: TGTGCCAGCAGCGCAAAACAGGGCTACACAGATACGCAGTATTTT. Translation gives CASSAKQGYTDTQYF.